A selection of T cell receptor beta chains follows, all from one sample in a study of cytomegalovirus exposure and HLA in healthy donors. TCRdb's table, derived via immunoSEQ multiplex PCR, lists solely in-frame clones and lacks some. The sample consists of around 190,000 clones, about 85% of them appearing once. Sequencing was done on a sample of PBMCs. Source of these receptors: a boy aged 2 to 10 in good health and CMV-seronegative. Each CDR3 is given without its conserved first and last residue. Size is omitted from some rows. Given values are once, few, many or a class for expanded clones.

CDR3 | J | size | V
ASSTHRGPYEQY | TRBJ2-7 | - | TRBV19
ASSSGLAGITDTQY | TRBJ2-3 | - | TRBV13
ASSHLQGSNEKLF | TRBJ1-4 | - | TRBV6-1
ASASVPGYT | TRBJ1-2 | - | TRBV28
ASSYLGQPQH | TRBJ1-5 | - | TRBV6-1
ASSVTYEQY | TRBJ2-7 | - | TRBV6-1
ASSPTRQETQY | TRBJ2-5 | - | TRBV6-5
ASSERSRGLDGYT | TRBJ1-2 | - | TRBV6-1
ASSEYRGQYEQY | TRBJ2-7 | - | TRBV28
ASSPTRDNYEQY | TRBJ2-7 | - | TRBV18
ASSDSNAGRTYNEQF | TRBJ2-1 | - | TRBV5-1
ASSLGLVIGQETQY | TRBJ2-5 | once | TRBV27
ASSESRTEPYNEQF | TRBJ2-1 | once | TRBV10-1
ASSLSGLADYEQY | TRBJ2-7 | - | TRBV27
ASRQGASANEKLF | TRBJ1-4 | - | TRBV27
ASSQTTGLGANVLT | TRBJ2-6 | - | TRBV28
ASSPGAADTQY | TRBJ2-3 | - | TRBV18
ASSQSHGTPANTGELF | TRBJ2-2 | - | TRBV14
AWAGQPYEQY | TRBJ2-7 | - | TRBV30
ASSTTRGESAEAF | TRBJ1-1 | - | TRBV5-1
ASSIEAGAYEQY | TRBJ2-7 | - | TRBV19
ASSEGQLNTEAF | TRBJ1-1 | - | TRBV2
ASRTGGEAF | TRBJ1-1 | - | TRBV27
ATAVATGELF | TRBJ2-2 | - | TRBV7-9
ASSRGTGTYEQY | TRBJ2-7 | - | TRBV11-2
ASSSLRESHEKLF | TRBJ1-4 | - | TRBV28
ASRPGLAGGYYTGELF | TRBJ2-2 | - | TRBV11-2
ASFRSRQANYGYT | TRBJ1-2 | - | TRBV6-1
ATSRDLLGIAGTGELF | TRBJ2-2 | - | TRBV15
ASSSSGGVRSYEQY | TRBJ2-7 | - | TRBV7-9
ASSLKGGNERLF | TRBJ1-4 | - | TRBV18
ASSLTTQEEKLF | TRBJ1-4 | once | TRBV7-9
ASRSTGSDTQY | TRBJ2-3 | - | TRBV7-2
AISSTSGPTYEQY | TRBJ2-7 | - | TRBV10-3
ASSVAGQYNEQF | TRBJ2-1 | once | TRBV9
ASSIAEGSSYEQY | - | - | TRBV19
ASSLTPGGNEQF | TRBJ2-1 | - | TRBV5-1
ASSLPGQAGNTEAF | TRBJ1-1 | - | TRBV7-8
ASSAADRSSTDTQY | TRBJ2-3 | - | TRBV28
ASSPNTGQGVDTQY | TRBJ2-3 | - | TRBV7-3
ASSSPLAGGYEQY | TRBJ2-7 | - | TRBV27
ASSTGTSGRVGELF | TRBJ2-2 | - | TRBV27
ASGRGRHEQY | TRBJ2-7 | - | TRBV28
ASRIPGQGFYEQY | TRBJ2-7 | - | TRBV28
ASSLAGYREKLF | TRBJ1-4 | few | TRBV5-1
ASSLRTDYGYT | TRBJ1-2 | - | TRBV5-1
ASSVTPSGSSEQY | TRBJ2-7 | - | TRBV9
ASSQDLMADTQY | TRBJ2-3 | once | TRBV4-1
ASSRSSGTRGENIQY | TRBJ2-4 | - | TRBV10-2
ASSVTGTGWETQY | TRBJ2-5 | - | TRBV6-1
ATSREGGPNEKLF | TRBJ1-4 | - | TRBV15
ASLTGLWSYEQY | - | - | TRBV2
ASSQLTGELF | TRBJ2-2 | - | TRBV27
ASSVGGGEQY | TRBJ2-7 | - | TRBV9
ASSPRTGRDTEAF | TRBJ1-1 | - | TRBV27